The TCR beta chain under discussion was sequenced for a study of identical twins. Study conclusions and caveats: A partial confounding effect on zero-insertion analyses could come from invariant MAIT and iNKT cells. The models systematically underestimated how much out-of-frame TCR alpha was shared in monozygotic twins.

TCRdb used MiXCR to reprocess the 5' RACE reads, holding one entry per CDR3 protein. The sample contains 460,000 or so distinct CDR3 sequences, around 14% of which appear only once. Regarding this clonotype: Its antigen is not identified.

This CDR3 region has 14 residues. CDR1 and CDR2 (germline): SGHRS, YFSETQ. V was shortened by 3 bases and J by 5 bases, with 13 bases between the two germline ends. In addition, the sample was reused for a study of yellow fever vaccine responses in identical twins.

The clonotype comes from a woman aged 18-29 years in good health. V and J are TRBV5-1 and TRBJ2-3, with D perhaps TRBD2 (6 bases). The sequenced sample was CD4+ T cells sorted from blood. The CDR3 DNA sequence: TGCGCCAGCAGCTCTGGACTAAGGGGAGATACGCAGTATTTT. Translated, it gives CASSSGLRGDTQYF.